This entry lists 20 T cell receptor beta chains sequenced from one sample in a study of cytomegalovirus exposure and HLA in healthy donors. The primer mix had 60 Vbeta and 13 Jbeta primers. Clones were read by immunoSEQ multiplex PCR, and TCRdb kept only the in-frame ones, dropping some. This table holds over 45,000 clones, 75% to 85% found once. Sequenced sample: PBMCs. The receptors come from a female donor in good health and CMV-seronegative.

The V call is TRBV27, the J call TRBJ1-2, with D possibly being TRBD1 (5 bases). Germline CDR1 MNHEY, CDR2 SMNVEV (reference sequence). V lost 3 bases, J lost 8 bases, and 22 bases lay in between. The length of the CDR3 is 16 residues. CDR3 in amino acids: CASSLGLRTGGTGYTF. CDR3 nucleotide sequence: TGTGCCAGCAGTTTGGGACTGAGGACGGGCGGTACGGGCTACACCTTC.

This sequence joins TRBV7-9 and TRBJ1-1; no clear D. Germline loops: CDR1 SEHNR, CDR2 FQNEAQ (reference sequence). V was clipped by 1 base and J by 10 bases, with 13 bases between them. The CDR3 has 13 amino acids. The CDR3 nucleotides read TGTGCCAGCAGCTTAGGGACTTTCCGGGGAGCTTTCTTT. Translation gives CASSLGTFRGAFF.

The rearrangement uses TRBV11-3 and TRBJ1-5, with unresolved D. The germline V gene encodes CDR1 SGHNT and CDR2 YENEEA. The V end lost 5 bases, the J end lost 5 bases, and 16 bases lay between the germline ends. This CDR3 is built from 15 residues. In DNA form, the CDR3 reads TGTGCCAGCAGCCCCCGGATCGGCGGGGATCAGCCCCAGCATTTT. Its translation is CASSPRIGGDQPQHF. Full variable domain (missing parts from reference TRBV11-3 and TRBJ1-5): EAGVVQSPRYKIIEKKQPVAFWCNPISGHNTLYWYLQNLGQGPELLIRYENEEAVDDSQLPKDRFSAERLKGVDSTLKIQPAELGDSAVYLCASSPRIGGDQPQHFGDGTRLSIL.

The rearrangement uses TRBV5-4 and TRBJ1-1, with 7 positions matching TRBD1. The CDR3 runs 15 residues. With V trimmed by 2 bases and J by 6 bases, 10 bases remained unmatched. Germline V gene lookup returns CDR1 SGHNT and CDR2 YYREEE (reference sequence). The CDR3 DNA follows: TGTGCCAGCAGCTTTCCCGACAGGGTTGGCGCTGAAGCTTTCTTT. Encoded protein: CASSFPDRVGAEAFF.

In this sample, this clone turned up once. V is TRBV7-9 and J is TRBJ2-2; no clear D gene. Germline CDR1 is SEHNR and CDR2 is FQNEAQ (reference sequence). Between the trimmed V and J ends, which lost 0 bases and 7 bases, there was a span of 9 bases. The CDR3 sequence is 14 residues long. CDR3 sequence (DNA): TGTGCCAGCAGCTTAGCGCTAAGTAACGGGGAGCTGTTTTTT. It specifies CASSLALSNGELFF. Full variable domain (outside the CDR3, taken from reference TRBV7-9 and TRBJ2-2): DTGVSQNPRHKITKRGQNVTFRCDPISEHNRLYWYRQTLGQGPEFLTYFQNEAQLEKSRLLSDRFSAERPKGSFSTLEIQRTEQGDSAMYLCASSLALSNGELFFGEGSRLTVL.

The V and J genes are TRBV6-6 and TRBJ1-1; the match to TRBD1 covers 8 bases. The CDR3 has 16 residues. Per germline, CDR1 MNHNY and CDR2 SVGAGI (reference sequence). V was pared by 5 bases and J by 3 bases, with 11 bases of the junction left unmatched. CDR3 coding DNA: TGTGCCAGCAGTAATGGTCACAGGGGGTTTCACACTGAAGCTTTCTTT. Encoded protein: CASSNGHRGFHTEAFF.

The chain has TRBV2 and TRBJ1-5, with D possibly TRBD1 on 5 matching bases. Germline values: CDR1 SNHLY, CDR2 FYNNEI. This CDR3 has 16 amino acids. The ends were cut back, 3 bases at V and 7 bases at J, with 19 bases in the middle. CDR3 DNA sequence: TGTGCCAGCAGTGACAGTTTTGGGGCGATTTCCCAGCCCCAGCATTTT. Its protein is CASSDSFGAISQPQHF.

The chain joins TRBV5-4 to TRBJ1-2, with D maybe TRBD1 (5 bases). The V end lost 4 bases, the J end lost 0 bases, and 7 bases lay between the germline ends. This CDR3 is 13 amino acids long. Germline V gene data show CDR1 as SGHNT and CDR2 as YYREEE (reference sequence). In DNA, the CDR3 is TGTGCCAGCAGCCCACAGGCTAACTATGGCTACACCTTC. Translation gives CASSPQANYGYTF.

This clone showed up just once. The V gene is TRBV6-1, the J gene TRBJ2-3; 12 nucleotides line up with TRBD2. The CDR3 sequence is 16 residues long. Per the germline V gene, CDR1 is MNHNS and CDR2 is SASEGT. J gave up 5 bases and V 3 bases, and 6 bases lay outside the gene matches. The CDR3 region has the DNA TGTGCCAGCAGTGACGGACTAGCGGGGCCGGGAGATACGCAGTATTTT. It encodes CASSDGLAGPGDTQYF.

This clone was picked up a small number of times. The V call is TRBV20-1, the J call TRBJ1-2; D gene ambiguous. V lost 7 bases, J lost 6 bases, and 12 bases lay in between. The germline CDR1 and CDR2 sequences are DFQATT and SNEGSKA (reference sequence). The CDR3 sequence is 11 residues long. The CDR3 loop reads CSVYPGDGYTF. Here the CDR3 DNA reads TGCAGTGTTTATCCCGGGGATGGCTACACCTTC.

As DNA, the CDR3 is TGTGCCAGCAGCTTGGGTGGGGGCTTGAACACTGAAGCTTTCTTT. It yields the protein CASSLGGGLNTEAFF. The chain uses TRBV5-4 and TRBJ1-1; D may be TRBD1 (6 bases). Germline assignment: CDR1 SGHNT and CDR2 YYREEE (reference sequence). The CDR3 sequence is 15 residues long. The V and J ends lost 0 bases and 0 bases respectively, with 9 bases between them.

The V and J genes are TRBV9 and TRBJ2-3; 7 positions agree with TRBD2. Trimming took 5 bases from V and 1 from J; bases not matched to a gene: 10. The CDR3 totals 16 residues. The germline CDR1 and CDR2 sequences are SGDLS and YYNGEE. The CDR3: CASSDPAAGGTDTQYF. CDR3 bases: TGTGCCAGCAGTGACCCGGCTGCGGGGGGCACAGATACGCAGTATTTT.

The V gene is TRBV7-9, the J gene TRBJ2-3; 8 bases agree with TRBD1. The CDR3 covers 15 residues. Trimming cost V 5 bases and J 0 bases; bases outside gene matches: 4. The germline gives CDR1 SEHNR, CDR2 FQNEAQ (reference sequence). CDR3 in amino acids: CASSGRQGSTDTQYF. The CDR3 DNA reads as TGTGCCAGCAGCGGGCGACAGGGGAGCACAGATACGCAGTATTTT.

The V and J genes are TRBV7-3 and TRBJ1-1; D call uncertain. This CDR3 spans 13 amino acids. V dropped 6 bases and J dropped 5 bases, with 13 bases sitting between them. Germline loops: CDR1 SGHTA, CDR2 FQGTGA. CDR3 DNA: TGTGCCAGCAGGTCTATCTCGGGGACTGAAGCTTTCTTT. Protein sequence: CASRSISGTEAFF. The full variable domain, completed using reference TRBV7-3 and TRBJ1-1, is GAGVSQTPSNKVTEKGKYVELRCDPISGHTALYWYRQSLGQGPEFLIYFQGTGAADDSGLPNDRFFAVRPEGSVSTLKIQRTERGDSAVYLCASRSISGTEAFFGQGTRLTVV.

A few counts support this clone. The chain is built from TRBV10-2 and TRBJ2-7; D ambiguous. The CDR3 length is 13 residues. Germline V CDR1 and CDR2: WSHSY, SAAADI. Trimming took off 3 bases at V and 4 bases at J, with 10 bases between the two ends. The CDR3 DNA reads TGCGCCAGCAGTGACTACGACGGGTACGAGCAGTACTTC. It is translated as CASSDYDGYEQYF.

The CDR3 coding sequence is TGTGCCAGCAGAAAAATGGGACAGGGGAACACTGAAGCTTTCTTT. This sequence encodes CASRKMGQGNTEAFF. The V gene is TRBV9, the J gene TRBJ1-1; 9 nucleotides line up with TRBD1. The germline gives CDR1 SGDLS, CDR2 YYNGEE. Losses at the gene ends were 5 bases for V and 1 base for J; bases not matched to a gene: 6. This CDR3 has 15 residues.

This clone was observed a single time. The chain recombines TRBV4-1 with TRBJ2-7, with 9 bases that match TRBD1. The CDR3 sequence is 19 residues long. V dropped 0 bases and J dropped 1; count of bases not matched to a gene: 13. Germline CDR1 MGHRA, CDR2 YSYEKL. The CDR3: CASSQDAGTGFSHSYEQYF. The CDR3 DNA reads TGCGCCAGCAGCCAAGACGCTGGGACAGGGTTCTCTCATTCCTACGAGCAGTACTTC.

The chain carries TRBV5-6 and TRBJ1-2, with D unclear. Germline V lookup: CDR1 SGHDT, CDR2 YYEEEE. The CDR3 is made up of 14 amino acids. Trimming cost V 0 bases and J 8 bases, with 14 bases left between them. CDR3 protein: CASSLGLVSRGYTF. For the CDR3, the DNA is TGTGCCAGCAGCTTGGGTCTCGTGTCTAGAGGCTACACCTTC.

The CDR3 sequence is CASSIGAVTAYGYTF. As DNA, the CDR3 is TGTGCCAGTAGTATAGGGGCAGTCACGGCCTATGGCTACACCTTC. The rearrangement links TRBV19 to TRBJ1-2; D gene ambiguous. The germline V and J ends were trimmed by 1 base and 4 bases, with 13 bases remaining between them. CDR3 length: 15 residues. The germline V gene encodes CDR1 LNHDA and CDR2 SQIVND (reference sequence).

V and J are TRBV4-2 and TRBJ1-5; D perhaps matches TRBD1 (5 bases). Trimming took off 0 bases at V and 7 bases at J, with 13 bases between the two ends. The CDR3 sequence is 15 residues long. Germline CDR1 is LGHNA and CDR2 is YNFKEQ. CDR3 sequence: CASSQEGTSGQPQHF. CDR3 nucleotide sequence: TGTGCCAGCAGCCAAGAGGGGACTTCGGGGCAGCCCCAGCATTTT.